This T cell receptor (beta chain) was captured in a study of immune evolution from preneoplasia to lung adenocarcinoma. TCRdb's copy holds only in-frame clones and misses some; the assay was immunoSEQ multiplex PCR. This table holds several thousand clones, roughly 80% found once. The CDR3 extends over 13 amino acids. Patient tissue came from resections in Japan or China, 2014–2017. Each case's diagnosis was confirmed by two pathologists on H&E. Concerning this clone itself: The antigen is undetermined.

Regarding the study as a whole: Top clone frequencies peaked in normal lung, apparently declining through invasive adenocarcinoma. Later-stage lesions appeared to have more T cells, more diversity, less clonality.

The chain joins TRBV21-1 to TRBJ2-7; the tabulated D call, TRBD1, remains unverified against the DNA. TRBV21-1 is an annotated pseudogene. The sample taken for sequencing was FFPE adjacent normal lung tissue. The TCR comes from an older donor with lung adenocarcinoma. CDR3 amino acids: CASSLPWVGVKDF. The DNA of the CDR3 is TGTGCCAGCAGCCTCCCGTGGGTAGGGGTAAAGGACTTC.